This TCR beta chain was documented in a study of cytomegalovirus exposure and HLA in healthy donors. On the study more broadly: An earlier analysis identified under 130 million unique TCR beta sequences in about 179 million T cells. Overall study results and limits: Accurate prediction of most subjects' HLA-A and HLA-B alleles from TCR beta sequences was reported. Researchers reported in a later analysis that a missense DCLRE1C variant was tied to TCR beta V- and J-gene trimming.

Primers included in the PCR were 60 Vbeta and 13 Jbeta primers. Sequenced by immunoSEQ multiplex PCR; TCRdb stores in-frame clones only, minus some. The sample has about 150,000 clones, roughly 80% seen once. In regard to this clone: Its antigen is currently unknown.

The TCR comes from a man aged 25 to 40 in good health and CMV-seropositive. Sequencing was carried out using PBMCs.

In nucleotides, the CDR3 is TGCGCCAGCAGCCTTTCCAACCCCCGTCTTCACATTCCAGATACGCAGTATTTT. Translation gives CASSLSNPRLHIPDTQYF. The V gene is TRBV4-3, the J gene TRBJ2-3, with no clear D. The CDR3 runs to 18 residues. Germline CDR1 LGHNA, CDR2 YSLEER. Trimming left V 4 bases short and J 4 bases short, with 24 bases between.